One and the same sample provided the 5 T cell receptor beta chains below, sequenced in a study of T cells in Graves' hyperthyroidism and ophthalmopathy. Amplification targeted TCR beta CDR3 regions from RNA transcripts. A first-round RT-PCR of the TCR CDR3 used the HTBI primer set. TCRdb recomputed calls from the multiplex PCR reads with MiXCR, one row per CDR3 protein. Here the sample spans roughly 700,000 distinct CDR3 sequences, 35% being singletons. The sequenced sample was blood. These receptors originate from a woman aged 40 to 50 with Graves' hyperthyroidism.

This clonotype was seen repeatedly, ten times or more. The V gene is TRBV7-6, the J gene TRBJ1-1; D unresolved. The CDR3 runs 14 residues. Germline CDR1 SGHVS, CDR2 FNYEAQ. Trimming removed 5 bases at V and 1 base at J, with 11 bases between. The CDR3 spells CASSIVDGNTEAFF. DNA for the CDR3: TGTGCCAGCAGCATCGTAGACGGGAACACTGAAGCTTTCTTT. Full variable domain (remainder filled in from reference TRBV7-6 and TRBJ1-1): GAGVSQSPRYKVTKRGQDVALRCDPISGHVSLYWYRQALGQGPEFLTYFNYEAQQDKSGLPNDRFSAERPEGSISTLTIQRTEQRDSAMYRCASSIVDGNTEAFFGQGTRLTVV.

The chain links TRBV9 to TRBJ2-1; 7 positions agree with TRBD1. Losses at the gene ends were 3 bases for V and 2 bases for J; bases not matched to a gene: 11. Germline V gene lookup returns CDR1 SGDLS and CDR2 YYNGEE. This CDR3 comprises 17 residues. The CDR3 loop is CASSDLGTASTYNEQFF. For the CDR3, the DNA is TGTGCCAGCAGCGACCTCGGGACAGCAAGTACCTACAATGAGCAGTTCTTC.

The gene calls are TRBV20-1 and TRBJ2-1; 9 bases map to TRBD2. Germline assignment: CDR1 DFQATT and CDR2 SNEGSKA (reference sequence). J gave up 10 bases and V 5 bases, and 9 bases lay outside the gene matches. This CDR3 contains 13 residues. CDR3 loop: CSALAGTSYEQFF. In DNA, the CDR3 is TGCAGTGCTCTAGCGGGAACCTCCTACGAGCAGTTCTTC.

This sequence joins TRBV14 and TRBJ1-1; possible D gene TRBD1, 5 bases. Deletions cut 5 bases from V and 6 bases from J, with 25 bases between. The CDR3 runs 17 residues. The germline V gene has CDR1 SGHDN and CDR2 FVKESK. CDR3 nucleotide sequence: TGTGCCAGCAGCTCTTACGTAGGGCCACCGAGAGGGGCTGAAGCTTTCTTT. It yields the protein CASSSYVGPPRGAEAFF.

This sequence joins TRBV20-1 and TRBJ2-2, with 8 bases aligning to TRBD2. This CDR3 comprises 14 residues. The germline V gene encodes CDR1 DFQATT and CDR2 SNEGSKA (reference sequence). Germline trimming cut 6 bases from V and 1 base from J; bases unmatched to any gene: 4. The CDR3: CSAGTSLNTGELFF. The CDR3 nucleotides are TGCAGTGCCGGGACTAGTCTGAACACCGGGGAGCTGTTTTTT.